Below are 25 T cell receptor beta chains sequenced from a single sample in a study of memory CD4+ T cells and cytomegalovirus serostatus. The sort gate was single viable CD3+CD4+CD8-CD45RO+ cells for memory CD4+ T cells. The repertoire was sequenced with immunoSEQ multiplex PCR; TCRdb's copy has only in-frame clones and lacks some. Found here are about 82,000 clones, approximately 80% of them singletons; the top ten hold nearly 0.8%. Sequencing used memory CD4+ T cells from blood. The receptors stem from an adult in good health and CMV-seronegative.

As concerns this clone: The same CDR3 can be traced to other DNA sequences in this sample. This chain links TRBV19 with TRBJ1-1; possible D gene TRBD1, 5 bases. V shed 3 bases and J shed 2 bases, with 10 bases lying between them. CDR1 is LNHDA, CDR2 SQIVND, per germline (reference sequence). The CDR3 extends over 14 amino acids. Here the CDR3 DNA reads TGTGCCAGTAGTATGCCAGGGTTAAACACTGAAGCTTTCTTT. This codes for CASSMPGLNTEAFF.

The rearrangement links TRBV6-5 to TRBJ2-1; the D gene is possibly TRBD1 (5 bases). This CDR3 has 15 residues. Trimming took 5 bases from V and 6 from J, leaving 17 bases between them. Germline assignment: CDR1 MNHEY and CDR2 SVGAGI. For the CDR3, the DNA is TGTGCCAGCAGTCCCGACATCAGGCAGGGCAATGAGCAGTTCTTC. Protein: CASSPDIRQGNEQFF.

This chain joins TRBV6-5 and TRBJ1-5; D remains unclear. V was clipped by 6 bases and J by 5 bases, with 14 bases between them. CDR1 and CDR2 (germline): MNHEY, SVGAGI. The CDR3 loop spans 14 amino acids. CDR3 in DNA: TGTGCCAGCAGCCAGACGGACGGTGATCAGCCCCAGCATTTT. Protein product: CASSQTDGDQPQHF.

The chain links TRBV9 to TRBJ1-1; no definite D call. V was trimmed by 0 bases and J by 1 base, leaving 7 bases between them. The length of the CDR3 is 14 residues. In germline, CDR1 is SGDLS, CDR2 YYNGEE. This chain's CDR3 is CASSVVTPNTEAFF. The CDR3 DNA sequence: TGTGCCAGCAGCGTAGTCACACCGAACACTGAAGCTTTCTTT.

The CDR3 protein is CASSSTPNQETQYF. The CDR3 coding sequence is TGTGCCAGCAGCTCCACACCAAACCAAGAGACCCAGTACTTC. The chain combines TRBV5-4 with TRBJ2-5; D unresolved. CDR3 length: 14 residues. Trimming pared 3 bases from V and 0 bases from J, leaving 9 bases between. Germline values: CDR1 SGHNT, CDR2 YYREEE (reference sequence).

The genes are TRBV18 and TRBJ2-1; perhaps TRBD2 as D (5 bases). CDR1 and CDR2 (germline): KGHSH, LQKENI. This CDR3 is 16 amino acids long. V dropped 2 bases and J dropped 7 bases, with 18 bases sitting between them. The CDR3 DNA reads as TGTGCCAGCTCACCATTGCAAGGAGGCGCGGAAAATGAGCAGTTCTTC. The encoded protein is CASSPLQGGAENEQFF. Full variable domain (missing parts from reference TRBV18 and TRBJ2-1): NAGVMQNPRHLVRRRGQEARLRCSPMKGHSHVYWYRQLPEEGLKFMVYLQKENIIDESGMPKERFSAEFPKEGPSILRIQQVVRGDSAAYFCASSPLQGGAENEQFFGPGTRLTVL.

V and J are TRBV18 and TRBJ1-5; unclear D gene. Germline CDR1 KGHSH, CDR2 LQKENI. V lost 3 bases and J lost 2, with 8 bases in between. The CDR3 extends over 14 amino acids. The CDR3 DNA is TGTGCCAGCTCACCGGGTGTGGGCAATCAGCCCCAGCATTTT. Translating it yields CASSPGVGNQPQHF.

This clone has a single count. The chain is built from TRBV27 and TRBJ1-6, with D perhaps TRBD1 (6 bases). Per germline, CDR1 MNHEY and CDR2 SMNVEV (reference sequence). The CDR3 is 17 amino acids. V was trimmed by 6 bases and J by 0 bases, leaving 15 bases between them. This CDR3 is CASRGAPWSSYNSPLHF. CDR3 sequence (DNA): TGTGCCAGCAGGGGGGCCCCTTGGAGCTCCTATAATTCACCCCTCCACTTT.

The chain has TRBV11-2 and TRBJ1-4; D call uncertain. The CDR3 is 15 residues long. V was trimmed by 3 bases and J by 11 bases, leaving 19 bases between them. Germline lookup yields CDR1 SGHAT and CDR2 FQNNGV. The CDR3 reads CASSLALSGSSKLFF. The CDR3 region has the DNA TGTGCCAGCAGCTTGGCCCTCTCCGGGTCTTCTAAACTGTTTTTT. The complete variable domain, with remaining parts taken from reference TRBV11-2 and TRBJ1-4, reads EAGVAQSPRYKIIEKRQSVAFWCNPISGHATLYWYQQILGQGPKLLIQFQNNGVVDDSQLPKDRFSAERLKGVDSTLKIQPAKLEDSAVYLCASSLALSGSSKLFFGSGTQLSVL.

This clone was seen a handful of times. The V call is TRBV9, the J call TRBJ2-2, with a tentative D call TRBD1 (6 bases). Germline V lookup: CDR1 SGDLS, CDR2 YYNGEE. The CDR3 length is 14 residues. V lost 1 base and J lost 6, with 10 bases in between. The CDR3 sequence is CASSVLQGPGELFF. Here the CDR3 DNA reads TGTGCCAGCAGCGTACTCCAGGGGCCCGGGGAGCTGTTTTTT.

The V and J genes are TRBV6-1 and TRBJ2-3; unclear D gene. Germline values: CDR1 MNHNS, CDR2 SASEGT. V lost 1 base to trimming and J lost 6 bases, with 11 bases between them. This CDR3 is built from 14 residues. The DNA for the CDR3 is TGTGCCAGCAGTGAAGTAATAAGGTGGGATACGCAGTATTTT. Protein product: CASSEVIRWDTQYF.

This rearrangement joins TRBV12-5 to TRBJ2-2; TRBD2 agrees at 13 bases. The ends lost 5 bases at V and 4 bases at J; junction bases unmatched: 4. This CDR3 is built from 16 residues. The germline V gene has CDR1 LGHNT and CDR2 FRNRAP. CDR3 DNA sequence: TGTGCTAGTGGTCTTGGACTAGCGGGGGTCACCGGGGAGCTGTTTTTT. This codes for CASGLGLAGVTGELFF.

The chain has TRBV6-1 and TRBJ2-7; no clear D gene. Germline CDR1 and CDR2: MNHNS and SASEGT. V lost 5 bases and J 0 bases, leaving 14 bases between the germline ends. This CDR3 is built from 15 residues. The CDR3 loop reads CASSPRAGTSYEQYF. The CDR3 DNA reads TGTGCCAGCAGTCCCCGGGCAGGTACCTCCTACGAGCAGTACTTC.

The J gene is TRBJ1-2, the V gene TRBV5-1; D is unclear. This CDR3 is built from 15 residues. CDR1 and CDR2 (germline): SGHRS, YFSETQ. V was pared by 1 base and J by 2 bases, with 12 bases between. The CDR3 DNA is TGCGCCAGCAGCTTGTCGGGCGGAACGAACTATGGCTACACCTTC. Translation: CASSLSGGTNYGYTF.

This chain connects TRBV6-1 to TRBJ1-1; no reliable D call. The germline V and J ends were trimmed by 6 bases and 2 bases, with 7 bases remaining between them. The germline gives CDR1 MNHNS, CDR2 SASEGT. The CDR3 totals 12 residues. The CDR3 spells CASSSDNTEAFF. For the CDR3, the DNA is TGTGCCAGCAGCTCGGATAACACTGAAGCTTTCTTT.

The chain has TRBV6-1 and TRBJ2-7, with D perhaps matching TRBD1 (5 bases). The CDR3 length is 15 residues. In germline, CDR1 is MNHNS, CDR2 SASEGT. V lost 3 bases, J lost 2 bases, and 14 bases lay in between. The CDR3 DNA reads TGTGCCAGCAGTGACTTCGCCAGGGAAGCCTACGAGCAGTACTTC. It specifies CASSDFAREAYEQYF.

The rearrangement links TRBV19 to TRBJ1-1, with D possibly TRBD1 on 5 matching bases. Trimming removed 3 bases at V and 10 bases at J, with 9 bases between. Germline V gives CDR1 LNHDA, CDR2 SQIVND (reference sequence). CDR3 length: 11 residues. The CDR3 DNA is TGTGCCAGTAGTATGGGGCTGGCAGCTTTCTTT. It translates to CASSMGLAAFF.

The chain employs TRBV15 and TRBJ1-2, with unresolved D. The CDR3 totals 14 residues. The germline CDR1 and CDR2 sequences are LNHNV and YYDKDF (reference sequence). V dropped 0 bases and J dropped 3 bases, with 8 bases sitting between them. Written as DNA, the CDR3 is TGTGCCACCAGCAGAGACGTGGGGTACTATGGCTACACCTTC. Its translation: CATSRDVGYYGYTF.

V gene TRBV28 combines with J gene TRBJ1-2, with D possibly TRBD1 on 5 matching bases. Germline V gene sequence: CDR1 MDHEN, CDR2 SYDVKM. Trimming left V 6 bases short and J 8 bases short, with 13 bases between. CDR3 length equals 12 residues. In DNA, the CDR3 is TGTGCCAGCAGGCAATGGGACGACGGCTACACCTTC. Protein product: CASRQWDDGYTF.

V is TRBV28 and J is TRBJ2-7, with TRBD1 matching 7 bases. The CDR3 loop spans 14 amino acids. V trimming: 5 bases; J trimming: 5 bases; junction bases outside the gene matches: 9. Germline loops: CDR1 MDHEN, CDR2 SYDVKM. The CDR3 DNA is TGTGCCAGCAGTCCCCCGGACAGGATCCACGAGCAGTACTTC. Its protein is CASSPPDRIHEQYF.

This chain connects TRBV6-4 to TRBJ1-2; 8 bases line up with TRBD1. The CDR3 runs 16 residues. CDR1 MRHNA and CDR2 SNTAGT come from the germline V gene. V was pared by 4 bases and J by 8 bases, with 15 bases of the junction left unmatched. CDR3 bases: TGTGCCAGCAGTGTCTCCGGGACAGGCCGTTTGGGGGGCTACACCTTC. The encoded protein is CASSVSGTGRLGGYTF.

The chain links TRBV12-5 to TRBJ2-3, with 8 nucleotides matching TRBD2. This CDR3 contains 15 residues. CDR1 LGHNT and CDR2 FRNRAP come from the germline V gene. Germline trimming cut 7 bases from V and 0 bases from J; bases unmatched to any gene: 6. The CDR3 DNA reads TGTGCTAGTGCCCCGGGAGGGACGAGCACAGATACGCAGTATTTT. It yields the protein CASAPGGTSTDTQYF.

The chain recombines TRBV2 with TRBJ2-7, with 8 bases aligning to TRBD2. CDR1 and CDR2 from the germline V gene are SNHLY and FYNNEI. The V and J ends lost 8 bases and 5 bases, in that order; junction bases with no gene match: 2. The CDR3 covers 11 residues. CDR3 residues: CASREGHEQYF. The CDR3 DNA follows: TGTGCCAGCCGGGAGGGGCACGAGCAGTACTTC.

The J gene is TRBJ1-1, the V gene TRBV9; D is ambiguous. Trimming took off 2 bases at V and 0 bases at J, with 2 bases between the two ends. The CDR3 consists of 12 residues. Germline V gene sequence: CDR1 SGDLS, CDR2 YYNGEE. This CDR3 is CASSVVNTEAFF. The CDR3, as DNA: TGTGCCAGCAGCGTCGTGAACACTGAAGCTTTCTTT.

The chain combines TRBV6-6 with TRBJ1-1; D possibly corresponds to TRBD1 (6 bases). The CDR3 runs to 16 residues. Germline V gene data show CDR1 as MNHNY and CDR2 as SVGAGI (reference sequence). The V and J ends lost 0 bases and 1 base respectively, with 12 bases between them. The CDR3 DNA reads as TGTGCCAGCAGTTACTCGAGGGGGGGGCAGAACACTGAAGCTTTCTTT. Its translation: CASSYSRGGQNTEAFF.